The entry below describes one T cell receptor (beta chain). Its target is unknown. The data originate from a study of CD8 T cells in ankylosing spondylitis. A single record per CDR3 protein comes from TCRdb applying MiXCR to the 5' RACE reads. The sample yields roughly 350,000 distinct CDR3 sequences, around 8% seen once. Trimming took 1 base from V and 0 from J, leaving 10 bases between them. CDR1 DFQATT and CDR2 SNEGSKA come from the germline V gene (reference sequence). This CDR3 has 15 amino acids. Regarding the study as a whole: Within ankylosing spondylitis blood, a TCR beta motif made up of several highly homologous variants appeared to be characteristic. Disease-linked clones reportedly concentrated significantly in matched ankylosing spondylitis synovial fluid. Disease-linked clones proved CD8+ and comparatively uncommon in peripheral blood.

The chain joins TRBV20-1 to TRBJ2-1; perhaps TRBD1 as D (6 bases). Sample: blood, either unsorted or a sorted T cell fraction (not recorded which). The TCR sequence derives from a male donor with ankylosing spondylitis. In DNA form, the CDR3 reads TGCAGTGCTAGAGCCACAGGGCGCTCCTACAATGAGCAGTTCTTC. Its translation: CSARATGRSYNEQFF.